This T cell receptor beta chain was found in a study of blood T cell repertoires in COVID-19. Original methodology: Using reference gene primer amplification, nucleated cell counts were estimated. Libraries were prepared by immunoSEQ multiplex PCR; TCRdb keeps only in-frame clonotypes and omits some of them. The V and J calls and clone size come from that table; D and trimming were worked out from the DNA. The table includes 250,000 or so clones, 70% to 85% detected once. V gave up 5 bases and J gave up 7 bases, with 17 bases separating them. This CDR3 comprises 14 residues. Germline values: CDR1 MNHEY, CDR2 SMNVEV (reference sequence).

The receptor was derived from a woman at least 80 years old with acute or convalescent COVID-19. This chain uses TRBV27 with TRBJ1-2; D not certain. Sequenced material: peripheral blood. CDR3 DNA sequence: TGTGCCAGCAGTCGCACAGCCTTTTCTTCTGGCTACACCTTC. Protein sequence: CASSRTAFSSGYTF.